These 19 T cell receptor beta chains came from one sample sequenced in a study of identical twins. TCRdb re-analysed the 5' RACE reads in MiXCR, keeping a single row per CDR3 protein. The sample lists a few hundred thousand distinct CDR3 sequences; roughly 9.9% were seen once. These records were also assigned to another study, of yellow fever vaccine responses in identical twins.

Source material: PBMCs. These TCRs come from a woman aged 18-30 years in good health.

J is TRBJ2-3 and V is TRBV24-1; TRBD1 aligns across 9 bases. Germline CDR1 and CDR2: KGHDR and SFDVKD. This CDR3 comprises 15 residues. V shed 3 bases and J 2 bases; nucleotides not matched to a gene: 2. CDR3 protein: CATSDTGGVTDTQYF. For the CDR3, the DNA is TGTGCCACCAGTGATACAGGGGGCGTCACAGATACGCAGTATTTT.

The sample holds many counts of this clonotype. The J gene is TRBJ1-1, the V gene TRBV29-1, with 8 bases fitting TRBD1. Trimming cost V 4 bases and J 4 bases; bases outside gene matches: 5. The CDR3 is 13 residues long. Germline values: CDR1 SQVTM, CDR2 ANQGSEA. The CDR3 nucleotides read TGCAGCGTTGGGCAGGGGGCAGGCACTGAAGCTTTCTTT. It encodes CSVGQGAGTEAFF.

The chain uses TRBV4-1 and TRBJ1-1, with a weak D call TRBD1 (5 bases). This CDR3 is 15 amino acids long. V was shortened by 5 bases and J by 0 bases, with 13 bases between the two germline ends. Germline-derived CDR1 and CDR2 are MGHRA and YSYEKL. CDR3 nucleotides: TGCGCCAGCAGCGCCCGTACAGGCCTGAACACTGAAGCTTTCTTT. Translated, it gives CASSARTGLNTEAFF.

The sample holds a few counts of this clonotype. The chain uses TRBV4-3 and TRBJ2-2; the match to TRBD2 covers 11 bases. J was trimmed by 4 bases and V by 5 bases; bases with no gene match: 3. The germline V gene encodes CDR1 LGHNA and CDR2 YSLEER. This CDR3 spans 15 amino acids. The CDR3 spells CASSAGTSGTGELFF. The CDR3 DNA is TGCGCCAGCAGCGCCGGGACTAGCGGCACCGGGGAGCTGTTTTTT.

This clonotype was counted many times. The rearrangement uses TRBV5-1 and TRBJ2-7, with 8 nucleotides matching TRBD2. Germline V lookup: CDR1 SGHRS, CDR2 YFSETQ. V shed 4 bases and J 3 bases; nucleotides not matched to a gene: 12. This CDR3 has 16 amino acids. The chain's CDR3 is CASSHAPTSGGYEQYF. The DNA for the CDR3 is TGCGCCAGCAGCCACGCTCCTACGAGCGGGGGCTACGAGCAGTACTTC.

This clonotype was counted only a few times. The CDR3 sequence: CASSQDWRQPGNEQFF. The CDR3 region has the DNA TGCGCCAGCAGCCAAGACTGGCGGCAACCCGGCAATGAGCAGTTCTTC. The chain couples TRBV4-3 to TRBJ2-1; no clear D. V shed 0 bases and J shed 6 bases, with 15 bases lying between them. The CDR3 is 16 residues long. CDR1 is LGHNA, CDR2 YSLEER, per germline.

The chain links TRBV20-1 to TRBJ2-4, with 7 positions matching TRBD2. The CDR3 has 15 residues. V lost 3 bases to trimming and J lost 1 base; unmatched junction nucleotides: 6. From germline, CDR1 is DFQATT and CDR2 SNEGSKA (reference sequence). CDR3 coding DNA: TGCAGTGCTAGGGGGGGGGTGGTGGCCAAAAACATTCAGTACTTC. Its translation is CSARGGVVAKNIQYF.

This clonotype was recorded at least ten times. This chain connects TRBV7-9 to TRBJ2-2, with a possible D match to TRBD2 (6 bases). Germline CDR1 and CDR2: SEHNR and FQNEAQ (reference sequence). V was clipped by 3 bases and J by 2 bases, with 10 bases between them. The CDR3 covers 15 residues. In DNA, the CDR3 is TGTGCCAGCAGCTTTTCAGGGACTAACACCGGGGAGCTGTTTTTT. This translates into CASSFSGTNTGELFF.

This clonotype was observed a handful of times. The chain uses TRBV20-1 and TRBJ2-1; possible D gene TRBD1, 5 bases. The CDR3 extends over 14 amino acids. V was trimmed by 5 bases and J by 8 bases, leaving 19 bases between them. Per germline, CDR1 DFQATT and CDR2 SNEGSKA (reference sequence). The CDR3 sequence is CSAFQGWPGDEQFF. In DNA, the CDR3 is TGCAGTGCTTTCCAGGGTTGGCCTGGGGATGAGCAGTTCTTC.

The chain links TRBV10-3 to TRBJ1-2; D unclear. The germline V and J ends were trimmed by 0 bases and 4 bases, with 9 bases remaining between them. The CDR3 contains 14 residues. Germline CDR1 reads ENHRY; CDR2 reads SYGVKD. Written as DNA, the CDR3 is TGTGCCATCAGTGAGTCGGGAACCCTCTATGGCTACACCTTC. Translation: CAISESGTLYGYTF.

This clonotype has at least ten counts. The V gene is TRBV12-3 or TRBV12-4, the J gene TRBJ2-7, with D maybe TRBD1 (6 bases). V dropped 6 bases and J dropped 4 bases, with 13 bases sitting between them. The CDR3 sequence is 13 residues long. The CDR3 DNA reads TGTGCCAGCAGCCGACAGGACTCTTACGAGCAGTACTTC. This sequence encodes CASSRQDSYEQYF.

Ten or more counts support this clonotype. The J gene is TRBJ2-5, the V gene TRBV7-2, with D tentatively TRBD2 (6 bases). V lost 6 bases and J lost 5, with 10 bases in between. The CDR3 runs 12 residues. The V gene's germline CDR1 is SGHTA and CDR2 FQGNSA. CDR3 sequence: CASRGGGETQYF. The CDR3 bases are TGTGCCAGCAGGGGAGGAGGGGAGACCCAGTACTTC.

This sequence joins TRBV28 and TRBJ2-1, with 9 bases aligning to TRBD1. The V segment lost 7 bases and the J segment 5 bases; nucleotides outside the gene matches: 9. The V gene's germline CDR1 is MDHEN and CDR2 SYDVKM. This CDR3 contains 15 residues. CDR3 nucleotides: TGTGCCAGCATCGACAGGGACAGGGTTAACAATGAGCAGTTCTTC. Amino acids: CASIDRDRVNNEQFF.

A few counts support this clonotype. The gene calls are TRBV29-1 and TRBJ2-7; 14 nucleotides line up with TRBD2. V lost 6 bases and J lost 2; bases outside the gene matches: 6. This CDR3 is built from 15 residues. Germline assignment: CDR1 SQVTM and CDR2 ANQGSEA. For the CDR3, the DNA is TGCAGCGTCGCGGGACTAGCGGGAGACACCTACGAGCAGTACTTC. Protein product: CSVAGLAGDTYEQYF.

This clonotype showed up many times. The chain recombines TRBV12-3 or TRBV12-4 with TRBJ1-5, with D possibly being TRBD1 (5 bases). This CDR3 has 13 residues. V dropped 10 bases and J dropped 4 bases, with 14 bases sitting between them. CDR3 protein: CATGVVGNQPQHF. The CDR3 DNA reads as TGTGCCACGGGGGTAGTCGGTAATCAGCCCCAGCATTTT.

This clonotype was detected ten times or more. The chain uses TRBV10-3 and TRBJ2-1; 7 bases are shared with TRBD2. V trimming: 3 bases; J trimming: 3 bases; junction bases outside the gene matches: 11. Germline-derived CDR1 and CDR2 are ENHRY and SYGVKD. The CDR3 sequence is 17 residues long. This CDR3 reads CAISDRATSPDYNEQFF. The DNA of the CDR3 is TGTGCCATCAGTGACCGCGCGACTAGCCCGGACTACAATGAGCAGTTCTTC.

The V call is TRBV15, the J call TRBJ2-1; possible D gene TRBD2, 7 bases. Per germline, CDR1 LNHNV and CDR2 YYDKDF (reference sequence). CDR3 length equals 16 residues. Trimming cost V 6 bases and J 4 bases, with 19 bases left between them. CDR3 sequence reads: CATREGGTIEYNEQFF. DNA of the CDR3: TGTGCCACCAGGGAGGGGGGGACCATAGAATACAATGAGCAGTTCTTC.

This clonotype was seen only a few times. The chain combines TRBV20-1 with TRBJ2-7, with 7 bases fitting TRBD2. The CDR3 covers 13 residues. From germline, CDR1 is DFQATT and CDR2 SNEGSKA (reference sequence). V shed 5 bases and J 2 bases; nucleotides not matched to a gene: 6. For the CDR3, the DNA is TGCAGTGCTCGCCAGGCGGGAGCCTACGAGCAGTACTTC. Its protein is CSARQAGAYEQYF.

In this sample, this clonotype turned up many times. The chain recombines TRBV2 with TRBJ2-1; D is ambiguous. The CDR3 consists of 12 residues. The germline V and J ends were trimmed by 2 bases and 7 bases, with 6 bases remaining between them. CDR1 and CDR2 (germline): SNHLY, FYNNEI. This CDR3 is CASSEFLNEQFF. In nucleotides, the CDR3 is TGTGCCAGCAGTGAATTCCTAAATGAGCAGTTCTTC.